This is a list of T cell receptor beta chains from one sample in a study of shared clonotypes between healthy human individuals. TCRdb's table, derived via immunoSEQ multiplex PCR, lists solely in-frame clones and lacks some. Here the sample spans a few million clones, just over 90% being singletons. The material sequenced was naive CD4+ T cells from PBMCs. The receptors were gathered from a man between 18 and 35 years old in good health. Some clones in this sample may be carry-over from other donors' samples. The CDR3 runs from the conserved cysteine through the conserved F or W. D genes are given only for firm matches. Clone size is not always given. Where it is, it says once, few, many or a class for expanded clones.

abundance,len,v_gene,d_gene,j_gene,CDR3nt,CDR3aa
-,14,TRBV18,TRBD1,TRBJ1-1,TGTGCCAGCTCACCAGCAGGGGGGGGCACTGAAGCTTTCTTT,CASSPAGGGTEAFF
-,15,TRBV5-1,-,TRBJ2-6,TGCGCCAGCAGTCGGGACGGCTCTGGGGCCAACGTCCTGACTTTC,CASSRDGSGANVLTF
-,17,TRBV18,TRBD1,TRBJ2-6,TGTGCCAGCTCACCACGGGACAGGGAACCCGGGGCCAACGTCCTGACTTTC,CASSPRDREPGANVLTF
-,16,TRBV4-3,TRBD2,TRBJ2-7,TGCGCCAGCAGCCAAGCTAGCGGGAGGGCACCCTACGAGCAGTACTTC,CASSQASGRAPYEQYF
-,17,TRBV21-1,-,TRBJ2-1,TGTGCCAGCATTACACAGAACGGGCCTAGGGACAACAATGAGCAGTTCTTC,CASITQNGPRDNNEQFF
-,14,TRBV7-6,-,TRBJ1-1,TGTGCCAGCAGCTTTGAGGGGCGGGCCACTGAAGCTTTCTTT,CASSFEGRATEAFF
-,13,TRBV27,-,TRBJ1-5,TGTGCCAGCAGTACTCGGGTTAATCAGCCCCAGCATTTT,CASSTRVNQPQHF
once,15,TRBV6-5,-,TRBJ2-7,TGTGCCAGCAGTTACCCAGGCAGGCCTACCTACGAGCAGTACTTC,CASSYPGRPTYEQYF
-,14,TRBV14,-,TRBJ1-1,TGTGCCAGCACCTCTTCGTCGTCCTGGGGTGAAGCTTTCTTT,CASTSSSSWGEAFF
-,10,TRBV23-1,-,TRBJ1-2,TGCGCCAGCTCGTGGGGGGGCTACACCTTC,CASSWGGYTF
-,14,TRBV2,-,TRBJ1-4,TGTGCCAGCAGAGGGACGACAACTAATGAAAAACTGTTTTTT,CASRGTTTNEKLFF
-,15,TRBV28,TRBD1,TRBJ2-4,TGTGCCAGCAGCCAGACAGGGGTGGTCAAAAACATTCAGTACTTC,CASSQTGVVKNIQYF
-,16,TRBV5-4,TRBD1,TRBJ2-1,TGTGCCAGCAGCTCCCTGACCCGGACAGGGGGCTTTGAGCAGTTCTTC,CASSSLTRTGGFEQFF
-,17,TRBV7-3,TRBD2,TRBJ2-1,TGTGCCAGCAGTCATAGTGGGATAGCGGGAGGGCCAGGCGAGCAGTTCTTC,CASSHSGIAGGPGEQFF
-,15,TRBV6-6,TRBD1,TRBJ2-5,TGTGCCAGCAGTACTAGACAGGGGGCTTTGGAGACCCAGTACTTC,CASSTRQGALETQYF
-,15,TRBV2,TRBD2,TRBJ2-5,TGTGCCAGCAGTAAAGTAGCGGGAGCGTGGGAGACCCAGTACTTC,CASSKVAGAWETQYF
-,15,TRBV10-3,-,TRBJ2-3,TGTGCCATCAGTGAGGGGCAGGATGGCACAGATACGCAGTATTTT,CAISEGQDGTDTQYF
-,17,TRBV9,TRBD2,TRBJ2-5,TGTGCCAGCAGCGTATCGTTTCTCGGGAGCGGGAAAGAGACCCAGTACTTC,CASSVSFLGSGKETQYF
-,19,TRBV9,TRBD2,TRBJ2-1,TGTGCCAGCAGCGTAGCGCTAGCGGGAGGACCCTCCTCCTACAATGAGCAGTTCTTC,CASSVALAGGPSSYNEQFF
-,15,TRBV28,-,TRBJ1-4,TGTGCCAGCAGTTCACCGGGGGTGGGTAGTGAAAAACTGTTTTTT,CASSSPGVGSEKLFF
-,12,TRBV6-5,TRBD1,TRBJ2-5,TGTGCCAGAACAGGGGAGCAAGAGACCCAGTACTTC,CARTGEQETQYF
-,14,TRBV19,TRBD1,TRBJ2-7,TGTGCCAGTAGTTTCGCGCAGGGGGCGGCCGAGCAGTACTTC,CASSFAQGAAEQYF